This is a list of T cell receptor beta chains from one sample in a study of cytomegalovirus exposure and HLA in healthy donors. Some clones are missing from TCRdb's copy, which holds only in-frame ones; the method was immunoSEQ multiplex PCR. The table includes 95,000 to 150,000 clones, approximately 65% detected once. Sequencing was done on a sample of PBMCs. The source of these receptors is a man in his late teens or twenties in good health and CMV-seronegative. CDR3s include the opening cysteine and the closing phenylalanine or tryptophan. A D gene is named only where the DNA matches it firmly. Size is omitted from some rows. Given values are once, few, many or a class for expanded clones.

TRBJ1-2 TRBV19 once TRBD1 TGTGCCAGTAGTACGGGGGACAGGGTTGGTGGCTACACCTTC CASSTGDRVGGYTF
TRBJ1-2 TRBV7-2 - - TGTGCCAGCAGCTTTCACGAGGCCCTCTATGGCTACACCTTC CASSFHEALYGYTF
TRBJ2-5 TRBV19 - - TGTGCCAGTAGTGGGCAGGGGATAGAGACCCAGTACTTC CASSGQGIETQYF
TRBJ1-1 TRBV19 - - TGTGCCAGCGGGGTTCAGTGGGCCGCAAATTTACCGGTCCAAGCTTTCTTT CASGVQWAANLPVQAFF
TRBJ1-1 TRBV29-1 - - TGCAGCCTTGTGGTTAGAACTGAAGCTTTCTTT CSLVVRTEAFF
TRBJ2-2 TRBV10-3 - - TGTGCCATCCAGGTTGCCGGGGAGCTGTTTTTT CAIQVAGELFF
TRBJ1-1 TRBV28 - - TGTGCCAGCAGTCCTCCCTCGGAGGGAAACACTGAAGCTTTCTTT CASSPPSEGNTEAFF
TRBJ1-5 TRBV28 - - TGTGCCAGCACTACTCAGGGGTCGAGCAATCAGCCCCAGCATTTT CASTTQGSSNQPQHF
TRBJ1-1 TRBV11-1 - TRBD1 TGTGCCAGCAGCTTGCACAGGGGGGTCGCTGAAGCTTTCTTT CASSLHRGVAEAFF
TRBJ1-5 TRBV28 - - TGTGCCAGCAGTAAAAAGACAGGTAGCAATCAGCCCCAGCATTTT CASSKKTGSNQPQHF
TRBJ1-2 TRBV30 - TRBD1 TGTGCCTGGAGGGGACAGAGCTATGGCTACACCTTC CAWRGQSYGYTF
TRBJ2-5 TRBV5-8 few - TGTGCCAGCAGCTTAGGCAGCGCCATCCAAGAGACCCAGTACTTC CASSLGSAIQETQYF
TRBJ2-7 TRBV30 - TRBD2 TGTGCCTGGAGTAGCGGGGGATCCCACTACGAGCAGTACTTC CAWSSGGSHYEQYF
TRBJ2-3 TRBV11-2 - TRBD2 TGTGCCAGCAGCTTAGTACTAGCGCTAAGCACAGATACGCAGTATTTT CASSLVLALSTDTQYF
TRBJ2-7 TRBV27 few - TGTGCCAGCAGTGGGGGCCCTTTCTACGAGCAGTACTTC CASSGGPFYEQYF
TRBJ2-3 TRBV19 few - TGTGCCAGTAGTATTGGGTCCGGACACCGCACAGATACGCAGTATTTT CASSIGSGHRTDTQYF
TRBJ1-3 TRBV5-4 - TRBD1 TGTGCCAGCAGCCGGGACAGATTCTCTGGAAACACCATATATTTT CASSRDRFSGNTIYF
TRBJ2-1 TRBV9 - TRBD1 TGTGCCAGCAGCGGCCGACAGGGCCCGTTCTTC CASSGRQGPFF
TRBJ2-7 TRBV7-2 - - TGTGCCAGCGGTTCTCACTACGAGCAGTACTTC CASGSHYEQYF
TRBJ2-1 TRBV29-1 - - TGCAGCGTTCGGGACTCCACCCTCCGCAATGAGCAGTTCTTC CSVRDSTLRNEQFF
TRBJ1-2 TRBV30 - TRBD1 TGTGCCTGGAGCCGACAGGGAGAAAACTATGGCTACACCTTC CAWSRQGENYGYTF
TRBJ2-3 TRBV9 few TRBD2 TGTGCCAGCAGCATGAGACCCCTAGCGGCTAGCACAGATACGCAGTATTTT CASSMRPLAASTDTQYF
TRBJ1-3 TRBV7-9 few TRBD1 TGTGCCAGCAGCGCCCCCGGGACAGCCTCTGGAAACACCATATATTTT CASSAPGTASGNTIYF
TRBJ2-5 TRBV4-3 few - TGCGCCAGCAGCCAAGATTCTGACGGGAGAAGTAACCAGTACTTC CASSQDSDGRSNQYF
TRBJ1-2 TRBV28 few - TGTGCCAGCAGTTCGAATATTCAGGGGTCGGTCTATGGCTACACCTTC CASSSNIQGSVYGYTF
TRBJ1-3 TRBV2 - - TGTGCCAGCAGGGACGGGACATTTAAACCTTGGGCCATATATTTT CASRDGTFKPWAIYF
TRBJ2-7 TRBV13 few TRBD1 TGTGCCAGCAGCAACAAAGGGGACAGCCGCTACGAGCAGTACTTC CASSNKGDSRYEQYF
TRBJ2-7 TRBV10-1 - TRBD1 TGCGCCACCGTTTACAGACAGGGGATCTACGAGCAGTACTTC CATVYRQGIYEQYF
TRBJ2-7 TRBV14 - - TGTGCCAGCAGCCAATCTCTTGGCAGGGGCGACGAGCAGTACTTC CASSQSLGRGDEQYF
TRBJ1-5 TRBV29-1 few - TGCAGCGCTACATTAGGACGGGACAATCAGCCCCAGCATTTT CSATLGRDNQPQHF
TRBJ2-6 TRBV30 few TRBD1 TGTGCCTGGAGTACCGGGACAGGGGGATTGTGGGGGGCCAACGTCCTGACTTTC CAWSTGTGGLWGANVLTF
TRBJ2-1 TRBV7-9 - - TGTGCCAGCAGCCGCCCATACGACAGCAACAATGAGCAGTTCTTC CASSRPYDSNNEQFF
TRBJ1-1 TRBV19 - TRBD1 TGTGCCAGTACTACGTCAGGGGGCCTTGGAAGAGGCACTGAAGCTTTCTTT CASTTSGGLGRGTEAFF
TRBJ1-4 TRBV21-1 few - TGTGCCAGCAGCATAAAGGAGGGGACAGGGGACGAAAAACTGTTTTTT CASSIKEGTGDEKLFF
TRBJ1-3 TRBV6-1 few - TGTGCCAGCACCCCCCTGGACAGCTCTGGAAACACCATATATTTT CASTPLDSSGNTIYF
TRBJ2-7 TRBV5-1 - - TGCGCCAGCAGCTTAGCCCCCTACGAGCAGTACTTC CASSLAPYEQYF
TRBJ2-7 TRBV7-2 - TRBD1 TGTGCCAGCAGATCGGGACAGGGTGGGGTCGAGCAGTACTTC CASRSGQGGVEQYF
TRBJ1-1 TRBV2 few TRBD1 TGTGCCAGCACCCCGGGACAGGGGGCTTACACTGAAGCTTTCTTT CASTPGQGAYTEAFF
TRBJ2-6 TRBV27 - TRBD2 TGTGCCAGCAGTTTAGCTAGCGGGAATCCCTCTGGGGCCAACGTCCTGACTTTC CASSLASGNPSGANVLTF
TRBJ2-7 TRBV11-2 - TRBD2 TGTGCCAGCAGCTTAGATCCCACAGCGGGGGAGCAGTACTTC CASSLDPTAGEQYF
TRBJ2-1 TRBV7-8 - TRBD2 TGTGCCAGCAGCTTAGTGGGACTAGCGGGCCGGAGCTCCTACAATGAGCAGTTCTTC CASSLVGLAGRSSYNEQFF
TRBJ2-3 TRBV7-2 - - TGTGCCAGCAGCCCCCTAGGGGTGGGCGGAGGCACAGATACGCAGTATTTT CASSPLGVGGGTDTQYF
TRBJ1-3 TRBV27 - - TGTGCCAGCAGTTTGGGGAGAGGAAACACCATATATTTT CASSLGRGNTIYF
TRBJ2-7 TRBV7-2 - - TGTGCCAGCAGCCTATTCGGGGTTAGCTCCTACGAGCAGTACTTC CASSLFGVSSYEQYF
TRBJ2-7 TRBV5-1 few - TGCGCCAGCAGCCTACACAGGTACGGGGAGGAGTCCGAGCAGTACTTC CASSLHRYGEESEQYF
TRBJ2-3 TRBV6-5 - - TGTGCCAGCAGTCTCGGGGATACGCAGTATTTT CASSLGDTQYF
TRBJ2-6 TRBV7-2 - - TGTGCCAGCGGTGCCCGACTCGCTGGGGCCAACGTCCTGACTTTC CASGARLAGANVLTF
TRBJ1-1 TRBV27 - TRBD1 TGTCCCAGCAGTCCTGGGGACAGGGGGCCCGGTGAAGCTTTCTTT CPSSPGDRGPGEAFF
TRBJ2-7 TRBV16 - TRBD1 TGTGCCAGCAGACCGACCGGGACAGGGGTCTACGAGCAGTACTTC CASRPTGTGVYEQYF
TRBJ1-1 TRBV5-1 few - TGCGCCAGCAGCTCCAGGGCGAACACTGAAGCTTTCTTT CASSSRANTEAFF
TRBJ2-2 TRBV11-2 - TRBD1 TGTGCCAGCAGCTTAGTTGAGGGGGCCTGGGCCGGGGAGCTGTTTTTT CASSLVEGAWAGELFF
TRBJ2-2 TRBV7-6 - - TGTGCCAGCAGCTTAGGTGTTCAGTTCACCGGGGAGCTGTTTTTT CASSLGVQFTGELFF
TRBJ2-1 TRBV7-9 - - TGTGCCAGCAGCTTGAAAATAACAGGGTCCTACAATGAGCAGTTCTTC CASSLKITGSYNEQFF
TRBJ2-1 TRBV4-2 - TRBD2 TGTGCCAGCAGCCAAGATGAGGGAGGGGCGGGACTCCGCGTAAATGAGCAGTTCTTC CASSQDEGGAGLRVNEQFF